This T cell receptor beta chain originates from a study of blood T cells in healthy people across ages. A sample-barcoded 5' primer and a J-beta primer mix were used in a second PCR of roughly 7 to 11 cycles. Via MiXCR, TCRdb re-called the 5' RACE reads, giving one row per CDR3 protein. The sample comprises some 1,800,000 distinct CDR3 sequences, more than 35% of which are singletons, and 20% to 25% rests with the top ten. The CDR3 loop spans 13 amino acids. CDR1 SNHLY and CDR2 FYNNEI come from the germline V gene. Trimming stripped 0 bases from V and 8 bases from J, with 10 bases between. No fewer than 6 micrograms of total RNA were isolated from every sample.

Sequencing was carried out using blood. This sequence was found in a human donor in good health. The chain joins TRBV2 to TRBJ1-2, with a weak D call TRBD1 (5 bases). CDR3 region: CASSEAREAGYTF. In nucleotides, the CDR3 is TGTGCCAGCAGTGAAGCCAGGGAAGCCGGCTACACCTTC.